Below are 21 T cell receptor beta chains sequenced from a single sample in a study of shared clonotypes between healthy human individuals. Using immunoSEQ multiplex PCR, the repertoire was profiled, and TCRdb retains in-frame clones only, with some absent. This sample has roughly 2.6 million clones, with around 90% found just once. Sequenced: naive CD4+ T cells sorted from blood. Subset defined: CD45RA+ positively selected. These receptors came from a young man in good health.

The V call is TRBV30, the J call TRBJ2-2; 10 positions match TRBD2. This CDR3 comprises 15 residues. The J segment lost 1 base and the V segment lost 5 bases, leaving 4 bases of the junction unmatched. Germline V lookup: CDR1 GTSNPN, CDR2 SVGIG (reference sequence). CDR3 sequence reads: CAWGASGGNTGELFF. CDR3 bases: TGTGCCTGGGGCGCTAGCGGGGGGAACACCGGGGAGCTGTTTTTT.

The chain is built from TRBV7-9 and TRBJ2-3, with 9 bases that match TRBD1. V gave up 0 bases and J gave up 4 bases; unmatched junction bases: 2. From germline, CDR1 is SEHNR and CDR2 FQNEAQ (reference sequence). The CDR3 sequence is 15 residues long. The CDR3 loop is CASSLARTGADTQYF. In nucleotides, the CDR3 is TGTGCCAGCAGCTTAGCACGGACAGGGGCAGATACGCAGTATTTT.

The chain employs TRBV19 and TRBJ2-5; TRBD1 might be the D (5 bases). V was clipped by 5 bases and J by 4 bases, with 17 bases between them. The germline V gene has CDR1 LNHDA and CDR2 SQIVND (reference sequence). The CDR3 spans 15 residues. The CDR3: CASSLRASGRETQYF. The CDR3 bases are TGTGCCAGTAGTCTCAGAGCCTCAGGGCGAGAGACCCAGTACTTC. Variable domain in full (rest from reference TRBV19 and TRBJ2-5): DGGITQSPKYLFRKEGQNVTLSCEQNLNHDAMYWYRQDPGQGLRLIYYSQIVNDFQKGDIAEGYSVSREKKESFPLTVTSAQKNPTAFYLCASSLRASGRETQYFGPGTRLLVL.

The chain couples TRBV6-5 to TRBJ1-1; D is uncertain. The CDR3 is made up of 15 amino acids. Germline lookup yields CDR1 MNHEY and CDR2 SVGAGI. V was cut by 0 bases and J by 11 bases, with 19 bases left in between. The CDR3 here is CASSYSSGSGLGAFF. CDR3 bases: TGTGCCAGCAGTTACTCGAGTGGATCCGGGTTAGGGGCTTTCTTT.

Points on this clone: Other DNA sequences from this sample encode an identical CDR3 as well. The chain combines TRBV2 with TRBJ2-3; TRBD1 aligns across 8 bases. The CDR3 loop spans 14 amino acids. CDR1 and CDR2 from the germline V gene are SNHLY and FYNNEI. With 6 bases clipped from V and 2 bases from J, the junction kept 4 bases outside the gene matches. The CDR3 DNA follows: TGTGCCAGCAGCGCGGACAGGGTCACAGATACGCAGTATTTT. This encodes CASSADRVTDTQYF.

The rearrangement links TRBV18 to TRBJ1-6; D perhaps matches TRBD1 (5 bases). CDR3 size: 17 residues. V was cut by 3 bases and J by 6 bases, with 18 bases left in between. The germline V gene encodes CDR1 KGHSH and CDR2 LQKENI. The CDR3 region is CASSPFGGEVGNSPLHF. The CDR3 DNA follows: TGTGCCAGCTCACCTTTTGGAGGGGAGGTTGGTAATTCACCCCTCCACTTT.

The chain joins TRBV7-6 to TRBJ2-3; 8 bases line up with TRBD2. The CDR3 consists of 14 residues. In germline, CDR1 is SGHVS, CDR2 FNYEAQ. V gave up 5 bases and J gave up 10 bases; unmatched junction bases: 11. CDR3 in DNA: TGTGCCAGCAGCCTGGGACTAGGTTCTGATCCGCAGTATTTT. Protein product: CASSLGLGSDPQYF.

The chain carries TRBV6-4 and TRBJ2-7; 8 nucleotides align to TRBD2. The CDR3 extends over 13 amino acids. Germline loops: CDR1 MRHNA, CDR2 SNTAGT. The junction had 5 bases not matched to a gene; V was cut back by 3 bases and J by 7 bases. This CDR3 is CASSEQRGQEQYF. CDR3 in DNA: TGTGCCAGCAGTGAACAGCGGGGGCAGGAGCAGTACTTC.

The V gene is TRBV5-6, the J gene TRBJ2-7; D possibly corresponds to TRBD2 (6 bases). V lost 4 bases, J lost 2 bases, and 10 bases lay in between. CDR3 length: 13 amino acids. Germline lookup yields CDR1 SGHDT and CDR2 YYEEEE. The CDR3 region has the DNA TGTGCCAGCAGCGCGGGACTGACCTACGAGCAGTACTTC. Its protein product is CASSAGLTYEQYF.

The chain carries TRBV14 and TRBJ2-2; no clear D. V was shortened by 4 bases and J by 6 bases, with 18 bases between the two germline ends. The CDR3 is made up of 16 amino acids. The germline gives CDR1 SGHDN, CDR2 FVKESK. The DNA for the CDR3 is TGTGCCAGCAGCCCTGGCTCACCTCGGGTTTCCGGGGAGCTGTTTTTT. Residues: CASSPGSPRVSGELFF.

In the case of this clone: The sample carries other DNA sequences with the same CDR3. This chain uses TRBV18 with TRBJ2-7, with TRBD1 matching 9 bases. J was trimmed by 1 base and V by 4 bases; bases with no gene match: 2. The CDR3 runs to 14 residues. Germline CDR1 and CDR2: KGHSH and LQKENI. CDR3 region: CASSQTGGSYEQYF. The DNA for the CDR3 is TGTGCCAGCTCACAGACAGGGGGATCCTACGAGCAGTACTTC.

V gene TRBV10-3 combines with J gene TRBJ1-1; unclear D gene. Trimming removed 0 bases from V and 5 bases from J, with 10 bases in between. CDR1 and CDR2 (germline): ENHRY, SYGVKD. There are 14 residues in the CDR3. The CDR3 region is CAISESAGGTEAFF. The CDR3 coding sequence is TGTGCCATCAGTGAGTCGGCGGGAGGGACTGAAGCTTTCTTT.

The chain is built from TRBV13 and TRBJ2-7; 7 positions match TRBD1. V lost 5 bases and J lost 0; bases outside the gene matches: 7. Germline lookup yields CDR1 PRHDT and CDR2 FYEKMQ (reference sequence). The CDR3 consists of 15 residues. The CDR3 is CASSLRQGSSYEQYF. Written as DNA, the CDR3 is TGTGCCAGCAGCCTCCGACAGGGTTCCTCCTACGAGCAGTACTTC. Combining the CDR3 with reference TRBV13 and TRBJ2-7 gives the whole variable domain AAGVIQSPRHLIKEKRETATLKCYPIPRHDTVYWYQQGPGQDPQFLISFYEKMQSDKGSIPDRFSAQQFSDYHSELNMSSLELGDSALYFCASSLRQGSSYEQYFGPGTRLTVT.

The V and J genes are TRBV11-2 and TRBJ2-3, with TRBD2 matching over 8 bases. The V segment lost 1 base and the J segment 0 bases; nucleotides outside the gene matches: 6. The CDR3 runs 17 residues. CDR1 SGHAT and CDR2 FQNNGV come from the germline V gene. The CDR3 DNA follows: TGTGCCAGCAGCTTAGGTACTAGCGGACTTAGCACAGATACGCAGTATTTT. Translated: CASSLGTSGLSTDTQYF.

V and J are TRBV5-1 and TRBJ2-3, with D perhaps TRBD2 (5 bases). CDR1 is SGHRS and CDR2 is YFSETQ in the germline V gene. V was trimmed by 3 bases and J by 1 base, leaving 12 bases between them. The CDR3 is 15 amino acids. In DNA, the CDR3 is TGCGCCAGCAGCTCGGAGGATAGCGGCACAGATACGCAGTATTTT. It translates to CASSSEDSGTDTQYF.

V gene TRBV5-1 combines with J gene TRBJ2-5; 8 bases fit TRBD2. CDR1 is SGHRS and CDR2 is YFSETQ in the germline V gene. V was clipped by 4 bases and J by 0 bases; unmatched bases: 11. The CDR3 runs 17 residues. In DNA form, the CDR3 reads TGCGCCAGCAGCCTGCGGGGTGGTAGCGGGAACCAAGAGACCCAGTACTTC. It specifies CASSLRGGSGNQETQYF.

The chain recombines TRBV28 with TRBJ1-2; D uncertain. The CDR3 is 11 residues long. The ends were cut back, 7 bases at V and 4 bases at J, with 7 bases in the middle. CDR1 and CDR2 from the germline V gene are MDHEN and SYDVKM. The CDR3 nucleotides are TGTGCCAGCACCTCTACCTATGGCTACACCTTC. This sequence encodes CASTSTYGYTF.

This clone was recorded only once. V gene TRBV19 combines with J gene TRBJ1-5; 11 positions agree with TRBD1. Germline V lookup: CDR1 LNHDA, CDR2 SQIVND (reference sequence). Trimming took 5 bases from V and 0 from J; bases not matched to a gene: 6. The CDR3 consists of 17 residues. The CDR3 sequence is CASSPPGQGDSNQPQHF. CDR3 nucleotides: TGTGCCAGTAGTCCCCCGGGACAGGGGGATAGCAATCAGCCCCAGCATTTT. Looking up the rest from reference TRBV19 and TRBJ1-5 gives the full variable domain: DGGITQSPKYLFRKEGQNVTLSCEQNLNHDAMYWYRQDPGQGLRLIYYSQIVNDFQKGDIAEGYSVSREKKESFPLTVTSAQKNPTAFYLCASSPPGQGDSNQPQHFGDGTRLSIL.

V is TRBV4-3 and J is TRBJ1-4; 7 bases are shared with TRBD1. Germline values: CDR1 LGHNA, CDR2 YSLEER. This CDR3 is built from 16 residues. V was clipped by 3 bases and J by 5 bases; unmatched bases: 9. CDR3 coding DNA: TGCGCCAGCAGCCAGGCCTCCGGGACAGCGAATGAAAAACTGTTTTTT. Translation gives CASSQASGTANEKLFF.

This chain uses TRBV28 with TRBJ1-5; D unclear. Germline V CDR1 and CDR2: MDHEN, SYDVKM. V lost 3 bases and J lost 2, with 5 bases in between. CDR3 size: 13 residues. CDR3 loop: CASSLKGNQPQHF. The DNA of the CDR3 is TGTGCCAGCAGTTTGAAAGGCAATCAGCCCCAGCATTTT.

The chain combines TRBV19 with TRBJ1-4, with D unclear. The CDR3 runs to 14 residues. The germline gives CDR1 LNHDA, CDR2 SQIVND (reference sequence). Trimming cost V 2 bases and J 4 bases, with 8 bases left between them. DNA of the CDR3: TGTGCCAGTAGTATACCTCAAGATAATGAAAAACTGTTTTTT. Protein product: CASSIPQDNEKLFF. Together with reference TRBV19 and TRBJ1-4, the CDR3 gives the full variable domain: DGGITQSPKYLFRKEGQNVTLSCEQNLNHDAMYWYRQDPGQGLRLIYYSQIVNDFQKGDIAEGYSVSREKKESFPLTVTSAQKNPTAFYLCASSIPQDNEKLFFGSGTQLSVL.